The clone carrying this T cell receptor beta chain appeared many times. Its cognate antigen is unknown. TCRdb reprocessed the 5' RACE reads with MiXCR, giving one entry per CDR3 protein. The sample lists fewer than 35,000 distinct CDR3 sequences, roughly 6.6% seen once, with less than 3% in the top ten. This entry is derived from a study of early T cells in non-severe SARS-CoV-2 infection. Overall study: Sequencing of bulk RNA from unsorted whole blood was done, without chain pairing. General study findings and limits: VDJdb matching skewed toward anti-spike CD8 responses, missing private and CD4 specificities.

Sequenced material: whole blood. This clonotype was sampled from an adult who was a healthcare worker with PCR-confirmed SARS-CoV-2 infection or an uninfected control (not recorded which).

The CDR3 reads CAWSVKLQYGETQYF. CDR3 nucleotides: TGTGCCTGGAGTGTAAAACTTCAATACGGAGAGACCCAGTACTTC. The chain is built from TRBV30 and TRBJ2-5; D is unclear. Trimming stripped 0 bases from V and 4 bases from J, with 15 bases between. The CDR3 runs to 15 residues. The V gene's germline CDR1 is GTSNPN and CDR2 SVGIG (reference sequence).